This T cell receptor (beta chain) was recorded in a study of T cells in localized non-small cell lung cancer. TCRdb's table, derived via immunoSEQ multiplex PCR, lists solely in-frame clones and lacks some. This table has around 83,000 clones, about nine tenths appearing once. General study results and limits: Elevated circulating T cell density in blood was associated with longer overall survival. Highest T cell clonality was seen in uninvolved adjacent lung, surpassing that measured in tumor.

A remark on this clone: The antigen remains unidentified.

The receptor comes from a man between 40 and 70 years old with stage I squamous cell lung carcinoma. The sample in question was peripheral blood, obtained before any cancer treatment.

The CDR3 loop is CASSLEKRGGNEQFF. In DNA, the CDR3 is TGTGCCAGCAGCTTGGAAAAGCGGGGGGGCAATGAGCAGTTCTTC. The V and J genes are TRBV5-5 and TRBJ2-1, with TRBD2 matching 10 bases. Trimming removed 0 bases from V and 6 bases from J; junction bases left unmatched: 3. This CDR3 contains 15 residues. Germline CDR1 SGHKS, CDR2 YYEKEE (reference sequence).